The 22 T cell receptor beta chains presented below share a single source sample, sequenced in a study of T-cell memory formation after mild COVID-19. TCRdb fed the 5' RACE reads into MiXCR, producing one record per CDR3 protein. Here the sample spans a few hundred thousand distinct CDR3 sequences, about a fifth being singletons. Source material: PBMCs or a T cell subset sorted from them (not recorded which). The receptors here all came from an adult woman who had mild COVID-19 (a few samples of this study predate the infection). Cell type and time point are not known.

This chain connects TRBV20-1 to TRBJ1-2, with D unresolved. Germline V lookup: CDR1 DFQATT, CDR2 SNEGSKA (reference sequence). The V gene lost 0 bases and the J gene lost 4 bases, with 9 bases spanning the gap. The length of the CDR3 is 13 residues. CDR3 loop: CSARETGSYGYTF. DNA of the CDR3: TGCAGTGCTAGAGAGACCGGGAGCTATGGCTACACCTTC.

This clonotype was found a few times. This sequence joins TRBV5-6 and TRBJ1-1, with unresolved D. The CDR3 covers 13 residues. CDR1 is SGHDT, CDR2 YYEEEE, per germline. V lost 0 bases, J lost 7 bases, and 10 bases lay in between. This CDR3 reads CASSLVLNSEAFF. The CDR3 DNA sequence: TGTGCCAGCAGCTTGGTCTTGAATAGTGAAGCTTTCTTT.

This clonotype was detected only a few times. In DNA, the CDR3 is TGTGCCACCAGTGATACTCGGGGGGCTGGGCAGTTCTTC. This codes for CATSDTRGAGQFF. The rearrangement joins TRBV24-1 to TRBJ2-1; possibly TRBD2 for D (7 bases). CDR1 is KGHDR, CDR2 SFDVKD, per germline. This CDR3 spans 13 amino acids. With 3 bases removed from V and 12 bases from J, the gap between germline ends came to 14 bases.

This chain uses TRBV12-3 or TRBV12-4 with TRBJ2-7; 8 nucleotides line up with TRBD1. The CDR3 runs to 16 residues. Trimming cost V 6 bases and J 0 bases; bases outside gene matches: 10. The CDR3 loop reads CASSSARQGHSYEQYF. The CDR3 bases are TGTGCCAGCAGCTCAGCTCGACAGGGGCACTCCTACGAGCAGTACTTC.

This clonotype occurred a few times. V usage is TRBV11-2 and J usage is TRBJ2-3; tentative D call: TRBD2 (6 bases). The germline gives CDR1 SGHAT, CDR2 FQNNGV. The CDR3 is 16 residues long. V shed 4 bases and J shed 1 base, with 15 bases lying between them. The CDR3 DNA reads TGTGCCAGCAGCTCTCCCAGTAGCGGACGCACAGATACGCAGTATTTT. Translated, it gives CASSSPSSGRTDTQYF.

Here the CDR3 reads CSARDEGPGNTIYF. Written as DNA, the CDR3 is TGCAGTGCTAGAGATGAAGGCCCTGGAAACACCATATATTTT. The chain recombines TRBV20-1 with TRBJ1-3; D is unclear. This CDR3 is 14 amino acids long. CDR1 and CDR2 (germline): DFQATT, SNEGSKA (reference sequence). Trimming took 0 bases from V and 2 from J, leaving 8 bases between them.

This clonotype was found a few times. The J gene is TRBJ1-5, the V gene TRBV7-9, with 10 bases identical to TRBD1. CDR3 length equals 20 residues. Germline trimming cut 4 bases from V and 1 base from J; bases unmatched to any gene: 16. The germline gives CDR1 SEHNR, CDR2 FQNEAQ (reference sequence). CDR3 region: CASSSPPGTGESISNQPQHF. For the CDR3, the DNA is TGTGCCAGCAGCTCCCCGCCCGGGACAGGGGAGTCCATCAGCAATCAGCCCCAGCATTTT.

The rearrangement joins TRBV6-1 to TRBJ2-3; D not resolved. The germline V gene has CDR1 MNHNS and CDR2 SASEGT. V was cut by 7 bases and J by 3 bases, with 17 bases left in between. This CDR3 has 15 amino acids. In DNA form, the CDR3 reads TGTGCCAGCAACCATCCACCGGCTTTAACAGATACGCAGTATTTT. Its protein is CASNHPPALTDTQYF.

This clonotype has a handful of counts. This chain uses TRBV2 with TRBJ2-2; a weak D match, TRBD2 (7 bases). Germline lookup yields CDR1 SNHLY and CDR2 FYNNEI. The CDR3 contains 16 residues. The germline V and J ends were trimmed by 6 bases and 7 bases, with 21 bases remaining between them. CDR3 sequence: CASSRRGNGTNGELFF. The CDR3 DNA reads TGTGCCAGCAGCCGAAGGGGGAACGGGACTAACGGGGAGCTGTTTTTT.

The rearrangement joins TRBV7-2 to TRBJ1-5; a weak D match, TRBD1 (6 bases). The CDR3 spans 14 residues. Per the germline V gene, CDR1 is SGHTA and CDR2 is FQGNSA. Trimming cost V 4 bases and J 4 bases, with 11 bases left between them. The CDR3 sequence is CASSSQGRNQPQHF. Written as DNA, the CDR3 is TGTGCCAGCAGCTCACAGGGAAGGAATCAGCCCCAGCATTTT. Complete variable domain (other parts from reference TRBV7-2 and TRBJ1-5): GAGVSQSPSNKVTEKGKDVELRCDPISGHTALYWYRQSLGQGLEFLIYFQGNSAPDKSGLPSDRFSAERTGGSVSTLTIQRTQQEDSAVYLCASSSQGRNQPQHFGDGTRLSIL.

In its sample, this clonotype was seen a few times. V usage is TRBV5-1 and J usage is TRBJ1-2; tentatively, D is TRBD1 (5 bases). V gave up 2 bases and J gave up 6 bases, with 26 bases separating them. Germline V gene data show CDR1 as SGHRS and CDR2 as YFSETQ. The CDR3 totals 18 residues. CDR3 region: CASSFLSSVAGPYNGYTF. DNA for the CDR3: TGCGCCAGCAGCTTTCTCTCCAGCGTGGCAGGGCCCTATAATGGCTACACCTTC.

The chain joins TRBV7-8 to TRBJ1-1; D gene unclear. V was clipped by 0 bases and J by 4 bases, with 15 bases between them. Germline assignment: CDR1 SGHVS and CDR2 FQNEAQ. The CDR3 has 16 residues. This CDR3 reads CASSLARPPGSTEAFF. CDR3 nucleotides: TGTGCCAGCAGCTTAGCCAGGCCCCCCGGGAGCACTGAAGCTTTCTTT.

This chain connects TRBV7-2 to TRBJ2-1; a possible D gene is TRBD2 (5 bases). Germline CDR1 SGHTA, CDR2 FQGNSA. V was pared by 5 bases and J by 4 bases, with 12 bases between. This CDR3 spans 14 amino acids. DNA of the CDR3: TGTGCCAGCAGCCCCGACGGGGTTTACAATGAGCAGTTCTTC. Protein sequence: CASSPDGVYNEQFF.

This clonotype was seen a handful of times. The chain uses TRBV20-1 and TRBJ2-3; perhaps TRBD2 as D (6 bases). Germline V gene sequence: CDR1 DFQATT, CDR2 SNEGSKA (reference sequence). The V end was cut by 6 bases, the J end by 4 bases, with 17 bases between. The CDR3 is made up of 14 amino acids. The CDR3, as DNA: TGCAGTGCCAAACAAGGCGGGGCCGCAGATACGCAGTATTTT. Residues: CSAKQGGAADTQYF.

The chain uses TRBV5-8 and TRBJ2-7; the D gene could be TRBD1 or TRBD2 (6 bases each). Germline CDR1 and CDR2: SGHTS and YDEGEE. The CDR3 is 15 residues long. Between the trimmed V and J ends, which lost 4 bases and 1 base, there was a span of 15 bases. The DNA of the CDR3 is TGTGCCAGCAGCCCCTTTGAGGGGGGATCCTACGAGCAGTACTTC. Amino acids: CASSPFEGGSYEQYF.

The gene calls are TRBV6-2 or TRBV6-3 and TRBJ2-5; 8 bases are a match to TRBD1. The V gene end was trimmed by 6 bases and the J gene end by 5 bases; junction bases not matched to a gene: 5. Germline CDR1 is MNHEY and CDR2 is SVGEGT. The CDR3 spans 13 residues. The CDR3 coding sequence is TGTGCCAGCAGGCAAACAGGGGGGGAGACCCAGTACTTC. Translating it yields CASRQTGGETQYF.

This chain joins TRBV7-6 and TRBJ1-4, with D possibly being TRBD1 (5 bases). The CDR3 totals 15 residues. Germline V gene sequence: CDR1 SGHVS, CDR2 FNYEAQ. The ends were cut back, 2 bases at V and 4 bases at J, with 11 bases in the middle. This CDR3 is CASSLQGRRNEKLFF. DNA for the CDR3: TGTGCCAGCAGCTTACAGGGCAGACGTAATGAAAAACTGTTTTTT.

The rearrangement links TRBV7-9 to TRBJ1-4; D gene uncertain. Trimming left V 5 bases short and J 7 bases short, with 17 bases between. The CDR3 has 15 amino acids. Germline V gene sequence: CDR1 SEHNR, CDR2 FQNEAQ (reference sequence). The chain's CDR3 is CASSPGRLNSEKLFF. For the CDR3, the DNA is TGTGCCAGCAGCCCCGGTCGACTTAACTCTGAAAAACTGTTTTTT. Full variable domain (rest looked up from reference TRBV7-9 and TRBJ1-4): DTGVSQNPRHKITKRGQNVTFRCDPISEHNRLYWYRQTLGQGPEFLTYFQNEAQLEKSRLLSDRFSAERPKGSFSTLEIQRTEQGDSAMYLCASSPGRLNSEKLFFGSGTQLSVL.

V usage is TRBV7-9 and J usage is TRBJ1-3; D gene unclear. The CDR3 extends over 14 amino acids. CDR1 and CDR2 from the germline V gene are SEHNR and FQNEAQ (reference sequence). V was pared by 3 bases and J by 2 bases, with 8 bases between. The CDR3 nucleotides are TGTGCCAGCAGCTTCGACGTCGCTGGAAACACCATATATTTT. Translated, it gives CASSFDVAGNTIYF.

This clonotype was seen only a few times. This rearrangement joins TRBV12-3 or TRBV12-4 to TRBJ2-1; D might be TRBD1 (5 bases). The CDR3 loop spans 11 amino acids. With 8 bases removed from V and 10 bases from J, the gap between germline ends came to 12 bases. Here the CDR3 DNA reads TGTGCCAGCGGGGCCACCCCCGAGCAGTTCTTC. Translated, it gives CASGATPEQFF.

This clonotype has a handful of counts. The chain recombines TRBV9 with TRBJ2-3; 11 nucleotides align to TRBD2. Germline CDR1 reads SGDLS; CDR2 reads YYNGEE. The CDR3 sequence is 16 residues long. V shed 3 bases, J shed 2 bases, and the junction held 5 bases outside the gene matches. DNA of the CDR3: TGTGCCAGCAGCGGATTAGCGGGGGGGCTCACAGATACGCAGTATTTT. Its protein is CASSGLAGGLTDTQYF.

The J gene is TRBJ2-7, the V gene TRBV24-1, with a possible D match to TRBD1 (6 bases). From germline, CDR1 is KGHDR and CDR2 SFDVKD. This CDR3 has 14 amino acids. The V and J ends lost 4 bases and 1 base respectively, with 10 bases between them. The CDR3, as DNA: TGTGCCACCAGTGACCCCGGACAGTCCTACGAGCAGTACTTC. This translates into CATSDPGQSYEQYF.